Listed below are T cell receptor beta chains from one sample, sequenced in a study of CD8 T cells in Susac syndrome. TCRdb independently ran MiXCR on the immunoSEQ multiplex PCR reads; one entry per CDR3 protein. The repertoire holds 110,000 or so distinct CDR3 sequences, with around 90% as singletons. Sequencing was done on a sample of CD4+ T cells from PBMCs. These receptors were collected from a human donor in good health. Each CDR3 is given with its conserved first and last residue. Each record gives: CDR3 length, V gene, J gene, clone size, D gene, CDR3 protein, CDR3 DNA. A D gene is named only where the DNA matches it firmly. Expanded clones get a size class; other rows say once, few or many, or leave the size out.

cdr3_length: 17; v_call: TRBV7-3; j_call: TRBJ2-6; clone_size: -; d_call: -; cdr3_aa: CASSLIRPASGANVLTF; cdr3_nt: TGTGCCAGCAGCTTAATTCGGCCGGCCTCTGGGGCCAACGTCCTGACTTTC
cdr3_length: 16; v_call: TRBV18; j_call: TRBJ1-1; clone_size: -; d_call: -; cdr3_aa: CASSPQNRARNTEAFF; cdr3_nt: TGTGCCAGCTCACCGCAAAACAGGGCTCGGAACACTGAAGCTTTCTTT
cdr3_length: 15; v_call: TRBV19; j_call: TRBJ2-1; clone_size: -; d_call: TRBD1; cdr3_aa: CASSISRDSINEQFF; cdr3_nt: TGTGCCAGTAGTATCTCGAGGGACAGTATCAATGAGCAGTTCTTC
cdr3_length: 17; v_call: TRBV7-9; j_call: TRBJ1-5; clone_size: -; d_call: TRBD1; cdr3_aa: CASSRGQGGNSNQPQHF; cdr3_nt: TGTGCCAGCAGCCGAGGACAGGGGGGAAATAGCAATCAGCCCCAGCATTTT
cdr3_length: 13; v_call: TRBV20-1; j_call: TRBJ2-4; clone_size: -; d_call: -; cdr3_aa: CSAPSQNKNIQYF; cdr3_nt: TGCAGTGCCCCCTCTCAGAACAAAAACATTCAGTACTTC
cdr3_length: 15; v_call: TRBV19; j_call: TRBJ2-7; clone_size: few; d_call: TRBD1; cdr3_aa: CASSGPGQRIYEQYF; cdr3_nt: TGTGCCAGTAGTGGACCGGGACAGAGGATCTACGAGCAGTACTTC
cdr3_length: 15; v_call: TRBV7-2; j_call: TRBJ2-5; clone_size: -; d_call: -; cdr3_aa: CASSLNRVKGETQYF; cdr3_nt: TGTGCCAGCAGCTTAAACAGGGTAAAAGGGGAGACCCAGTACTTC
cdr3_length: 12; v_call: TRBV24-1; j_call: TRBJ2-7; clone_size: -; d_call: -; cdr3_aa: CATQPDRYEQYF; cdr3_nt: TGTGCCACCCAACCCGACAGGTACGAGCAGTACTTC
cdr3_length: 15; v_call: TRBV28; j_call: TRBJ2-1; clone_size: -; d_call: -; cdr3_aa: CASSKLQGALDEQFF; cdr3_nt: TGTGCCAGCAGTAAATTACAGGGAGCTTTGGATGAGCAGTTCTTC
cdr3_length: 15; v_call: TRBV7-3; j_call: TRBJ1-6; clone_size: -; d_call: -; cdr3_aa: CASSLSGGYNSPLHF; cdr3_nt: TGTGCCAGCAGCCTAAGCGGCGGCTATAATTCACCCCTCCACTTT
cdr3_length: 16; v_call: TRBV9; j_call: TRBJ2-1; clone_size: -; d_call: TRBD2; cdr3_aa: CASSVTGGFSYNEQFF; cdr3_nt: TGTGCCAGCAGCGTTACGGGAGGTTTCTCCTACAATGAGCAGTTCTTC
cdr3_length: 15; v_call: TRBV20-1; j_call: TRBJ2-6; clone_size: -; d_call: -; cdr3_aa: CSAARGQSGANVLTF; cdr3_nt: TGCAGTGCTGCTCGGGGCCAGTCTGGGGCCAACGTCCTGACTTTC
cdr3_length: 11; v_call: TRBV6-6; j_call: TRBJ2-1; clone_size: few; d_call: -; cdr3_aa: CASTGAYEQFF; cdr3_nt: TGTGCCAGCACGGGGGCCTATGAGCAGTTCTTC
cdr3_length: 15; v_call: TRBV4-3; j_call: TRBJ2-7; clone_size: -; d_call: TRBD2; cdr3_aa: CASSQDAAGGYEQYF; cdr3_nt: TGCGCCAGCAGCCAAGATGCTGCGGGGGGCTACGAGCAGTACTTC
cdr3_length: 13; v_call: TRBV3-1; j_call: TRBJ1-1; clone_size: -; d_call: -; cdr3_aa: CASSQDQGITAFF; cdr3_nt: TGTGCCAGCAGCCAAGATCAAGGCATCACCGCTTTCTTT
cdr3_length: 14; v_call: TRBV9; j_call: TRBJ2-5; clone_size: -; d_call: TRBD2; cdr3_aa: CASSQAGSIKTQYF; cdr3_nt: TGTGCCAGCAGCCAAGCGGGGTCTATAAAGACCCAGTACTTC
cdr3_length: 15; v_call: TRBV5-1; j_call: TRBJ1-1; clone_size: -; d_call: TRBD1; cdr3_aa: CASSLEGALNTEAFF; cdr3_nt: TGCGCCAGCAGCTTGGAGGGGGCTTTGAACACTGAAGCTTTCTTT
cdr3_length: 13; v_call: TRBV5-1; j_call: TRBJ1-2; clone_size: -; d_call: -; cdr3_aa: CASSFNGADGYTF; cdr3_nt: TGCGCCAGCAGCTTCAACGGAGCGGACGGCTACACCTTC
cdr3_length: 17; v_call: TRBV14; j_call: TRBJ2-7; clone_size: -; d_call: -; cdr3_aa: CASSQGYSQGIAYEQYF; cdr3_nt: TGTGCCAGCAGCCAAGGATATTCGCAGGGGATTGCCTACGAGCAGTACTTC
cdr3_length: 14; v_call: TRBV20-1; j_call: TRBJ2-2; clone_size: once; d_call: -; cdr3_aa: CSAKARANTGELFF; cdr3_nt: TGCAGTGCCAAGGCCCGGGCTAACACCGGGGAGCTGTTTTTT
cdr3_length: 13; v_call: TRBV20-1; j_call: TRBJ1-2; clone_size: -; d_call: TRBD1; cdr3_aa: CSAAPGQWNGYTF; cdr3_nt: TGCAGTGCTGCCCCGGGACAGTGGAATGGCTACACCTTC
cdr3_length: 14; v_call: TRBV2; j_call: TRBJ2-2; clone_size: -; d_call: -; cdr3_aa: CANRDPKYTGELFF; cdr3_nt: TGTGCCAACCGGGACCCAAAGTACACCGGGGAGCTGTTTTTT
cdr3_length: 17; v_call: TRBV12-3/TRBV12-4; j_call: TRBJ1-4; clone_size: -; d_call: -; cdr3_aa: CASSQQLDSATNEKLFF; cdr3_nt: TGTGCCAGCAGTCAACAGCTGGACAGCGCAACTAATGAAAAACTGTTTTTT
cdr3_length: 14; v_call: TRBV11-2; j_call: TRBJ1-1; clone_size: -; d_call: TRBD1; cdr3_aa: CASSLDRFYTEAFF; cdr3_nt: TGTGCCAGCAGCCTGGACAGGTTCTACACTGAAGCTTTCTTT
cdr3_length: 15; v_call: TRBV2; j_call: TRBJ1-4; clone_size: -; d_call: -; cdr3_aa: CASSGQGSPNEKLFF; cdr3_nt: TGTGCCAGCAGCGGCCAGGGATCGCCTAATGAAAAACTGTTTTTT
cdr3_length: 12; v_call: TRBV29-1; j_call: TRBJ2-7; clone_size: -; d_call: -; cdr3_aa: CSVEGSSYEQYF; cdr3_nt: TGCAGCGTTGAAGGGAGTTCCTACGAGCAGTACTTC
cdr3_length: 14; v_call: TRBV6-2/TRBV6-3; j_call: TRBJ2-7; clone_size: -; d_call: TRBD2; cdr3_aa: CASVASGGTYEQYF; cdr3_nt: TGTGCCAGCGTGGCTAGCGGGGGGACCTACGAGCAGTACTTC
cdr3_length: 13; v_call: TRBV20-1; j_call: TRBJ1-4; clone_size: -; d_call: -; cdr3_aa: CSARDRLGVKLFF; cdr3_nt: TGCAGTGCGAGAGACAGGCTGGGGGTAAAACTGTTTTTT
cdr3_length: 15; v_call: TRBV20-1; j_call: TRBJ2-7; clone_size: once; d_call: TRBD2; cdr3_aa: CSASKRGAPSYEQYF; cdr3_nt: TGCAGTGCTAGTAAGCGGGGGGCCCCTTCCTACGAGCAGTACTTC
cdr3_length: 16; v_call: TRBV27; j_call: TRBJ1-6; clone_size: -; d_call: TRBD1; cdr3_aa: CASSLSGQGLDSPLHF; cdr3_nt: TGTGCCAGCAGTTTATCGGGACAGGGCCTCGATTCACCCCTCCACTTT
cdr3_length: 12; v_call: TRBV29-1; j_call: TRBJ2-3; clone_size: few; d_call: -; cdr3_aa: CSVDGGADTQYF; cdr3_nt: TGCAGCGTTGATGGAGGCGCAGATACGCAGTATTTT